Sequencing of this T cell receptor beta chain was carried out in a study of T cell repertoires in cytomegalovirus infection (dated by TCRdb to between 2017 and 2020). Study-wide context: The HLA type of each donor mattered for the analysis, because public TCR beta signatures pointed to carriage of CMV infection along with the matching HLA type. What the work shows at the level of the full study, not this receptor alone: In both this cohort and an independent roughly 350-donor cohort, the cumulative frequency of public TCR beta family members distinguished carriers of CMV infection plus the relevant HLA type. In the ex vivo response, HLA-C-restricted CMV-specific TCR beta clonotypes were dominant, and in two of eight donors the single most frequent clonotype came from this HLA-C-restricted group.

The instrument was an Illumina HiSeq 1500. In TCRdb, the public reads were trimmed at Q25 with fastp and aligned with MiXCR, with productive beta chains retained. Every CDR3 protein is listed once, alongside the most common genes and DNA of its rows. This sample gives around 740,000 distinct CDR3 sequences in total; roughly 36% of them show up just once. The top ten clonotypes cover about 2.8% of the sample. This clonotype was counted only a few times. This clone's antigen is unknown. Base qualities are not provided; no much larger clone lies one nucleotide away. This sequence was found in a human donor in good health (CMV status not recorded). Some clones in this sample may be carry-over from other donors' samples. The sequenced material came from PBMCs.

The CDR3 here reads CATSRSSAEAFF. The nucleotides read TGTGCCACCAGCAGGAGCTCGGCTGAAGCTTTCTTT. This chain is built from TRBV15 and TRBJ1-1, with an unclear D gene assignment. The CDR3, from cysteine to phenylalanine, totals 12 residues. This entry keeps only the CDR3 DNA: 36 bases, framed from base 1. From the germline V gene (reference sequence), CDR1 is LNHNV and CDR2 is YYDKDF. The germline ends are 8 bases apart after V is trimmed by 3 bases and J by 6 bases.